These T cell receptor beta chains were read from a single sample in a study of T cells in Graves' hyperthyroidism and ophthalmopathy. One entry per CDR3 protein, called by TCRdb with MiXCR from the multiplex PCR reads. The sample lists roughly 300,000 distinct CDR3 sequences; over 11% were seen once. Sequencing used blood. These receptors came from a woman aged 25 to 45 with Graves' hyperthyroidism. CDR3s include the opening cysteine and the closing phenylalanine or tryptophan.

V | CDR3
TRBV3-1 | CASSRRGADGELFF
TRBV20-1 | CSASTIDSYEQYF
TRBV2 | CAIGTSGREQFF
TRBV7-9 | CASSSGQAESSPLHF
TRBV6-1 | CASSSTGNTEAFF
TRBV6-1 | CASSFGRYRGTDTQYF
TRBV6-1 | CASRRQVGNTEAFF
TRBV20-1 | CSARRGTNNEQFF
TRBV28 | CASTLPRTRHYNEQFF
TRBV6-2/TRBV6-3 | CASSWKTGNGYTF
TRBV30 | CAWSRDSRVDF
TRBV30 | CAWSVGGGGETQYF
TRBV12-3/TRBV12-4 | CASGGSLGDTQYF
TRBV30 | CAWSAGLNIQYF
TRBV7-2 | CASSLGGQGKIYGYTF
TRBV5-8 | CASLPRWGKGFYEQYF
TRBV28 | CARKHHGGGCGYTF
TRBV5-4 | CASSITNGGGIETQYF
TRBV13 | CASRARIYNEQFF
TRBV7-8 | CASSLGRVSLGGHNTGELFF
TRBV20-1 | CSARSVGTDTQYF
TRBV7-9 | CASTSNSEGIQYF
TRBV6-2/TRBV6-3 | CASSGNQGTQYF
TRBV28 | CASTSEPGYNEQFF
TRBV10-2 | CASRVWEGETQYF
TRBV9 | CASSVGTGAATDTQYF
TRBV7-2 | CASSLEAGYEQYF
TRBV6-1 | CASSPGTPGRDTQYF
TRBV7-9 | CASSPAAEYEQYF
TRBV5-8 | CASSLAARSETQYF
TRBV5-6 | CASSFWAAPYEQYF
TRBV4-3 | CASSQEARGETQYF
TRBV9 | CASSVGASGSIYEQYF
TRBV11-2 | CASSTRWDRSTDTQYF
TRBV28 | CASAAGTGFLSGNTIYF
TRBV4-1 | CASSQVKDRDGYTF
TRBV19 | CASSIVLDLYNEQFF
TRBV28 | CASSFLRLAGPTGELFF
TRBV12-3/TRBV12-4 | CASSFQQLNTEAFF
TRBV10-3 | CAIRASGTGDNEQFF
TRBV19 | CANNQAPSSYNEQFF
TRBV2 | CASKGKTQYF
TRBV24-1 | CATSDRKRPGNEQFF
TRBV5-5 | CASSLRSTNTGELFF
TRBV18 | CASSPGTGGERYF
TRBV24-1 | CATSDSGVAGETQYF
TRBV7-2 | CASSLLLAGVTGELFF
TRBV2 | CASSDTAGNTGELFF
TRBV25-1 | CASSEYRDDTSNEQFF
TRBV13 | CASSSVRAGADTGELFF